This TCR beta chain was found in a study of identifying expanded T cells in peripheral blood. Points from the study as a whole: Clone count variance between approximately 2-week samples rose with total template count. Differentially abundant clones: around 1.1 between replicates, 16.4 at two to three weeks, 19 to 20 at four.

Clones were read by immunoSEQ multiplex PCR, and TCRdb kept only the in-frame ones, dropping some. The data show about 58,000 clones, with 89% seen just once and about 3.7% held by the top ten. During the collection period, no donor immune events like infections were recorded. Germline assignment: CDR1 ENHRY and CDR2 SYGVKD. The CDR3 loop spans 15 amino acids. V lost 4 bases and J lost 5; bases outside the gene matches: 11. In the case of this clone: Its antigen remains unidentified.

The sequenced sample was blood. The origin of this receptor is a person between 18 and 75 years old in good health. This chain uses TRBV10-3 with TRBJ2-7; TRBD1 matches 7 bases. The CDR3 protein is CAISAGWVQGNEQYF. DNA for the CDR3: TGTGCCATCAGTGCCGGGTGGGTACAGGGGAACGAGCAGTACTTC.